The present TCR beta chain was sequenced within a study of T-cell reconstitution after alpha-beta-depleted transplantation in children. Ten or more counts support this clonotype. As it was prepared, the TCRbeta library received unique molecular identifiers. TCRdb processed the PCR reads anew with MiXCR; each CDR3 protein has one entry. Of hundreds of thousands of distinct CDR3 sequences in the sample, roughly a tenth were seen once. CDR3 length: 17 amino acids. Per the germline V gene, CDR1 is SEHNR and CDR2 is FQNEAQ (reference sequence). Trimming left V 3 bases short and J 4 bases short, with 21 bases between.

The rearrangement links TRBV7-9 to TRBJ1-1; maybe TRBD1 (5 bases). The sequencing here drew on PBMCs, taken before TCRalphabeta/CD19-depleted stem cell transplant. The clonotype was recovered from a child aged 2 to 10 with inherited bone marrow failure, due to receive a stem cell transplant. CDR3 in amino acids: CASSLGWGGAGGTEAFF. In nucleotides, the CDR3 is TGTGCCAGCAGCTTGGGATGGGGCGGCGCGGGCGGCACTGAAGCTTTCTTT.